This T cell receptor beta chain was sequenced for a study of early T cells in non-severe SARS-CoV-2 infection. Via MiXCR, TCRdb re-called the 5' RACE reads, giving one row per CDR3 protein. The data show about 39,000 distinct CDR3 sequences, with over 3.5% seen just once and 4.5% to 6% held by the top ten. The germline V gene encodes CDR1 MRHNA and CDR2 SNTAGT. This CDR3 spans 16 amino acids. V was clipped by 2 bases and J by 4 bases; unmatched bases: 6. This clonotype was found many times. The sequence was collected from an adult who was a healthcare worker with PCR-confirmed SARS-CoV-2 infection or an uninfected control (not recorded which). The chain combines TRBV6-4 with TRBJ2-3; the match to TRBD2 covers 10 bases. The material sequenced was whole blood. The CDR3 sequence is CASSDGSGGVSDTQYF. The DNA of the CDR3 is TGTGCCAGCAGTGACGGCAGCGGGGGGGTGTCAGATACGCAGTATTTT.